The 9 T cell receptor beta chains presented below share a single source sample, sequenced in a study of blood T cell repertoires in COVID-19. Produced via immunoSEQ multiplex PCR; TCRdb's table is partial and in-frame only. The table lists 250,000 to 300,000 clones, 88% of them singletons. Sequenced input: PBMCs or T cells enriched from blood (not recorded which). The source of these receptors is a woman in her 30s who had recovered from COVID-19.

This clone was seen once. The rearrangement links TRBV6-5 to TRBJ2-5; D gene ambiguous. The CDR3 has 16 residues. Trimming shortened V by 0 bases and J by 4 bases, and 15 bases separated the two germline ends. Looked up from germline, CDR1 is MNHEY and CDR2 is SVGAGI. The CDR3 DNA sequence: TGTGCCAGCAGTTACTCGAGGCAGAGGCAAGGAGAGACCCAGTACTTC. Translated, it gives CASSYSRQRQGETQYF.

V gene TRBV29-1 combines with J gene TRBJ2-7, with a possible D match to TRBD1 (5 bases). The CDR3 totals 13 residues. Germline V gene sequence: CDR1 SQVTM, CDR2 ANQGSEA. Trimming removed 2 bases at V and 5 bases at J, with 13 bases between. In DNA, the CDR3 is TGCAGCGTTGAAATCGGCAGGGTGGACGAGCAGTACTTC. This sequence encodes CSVEIGRVDEQYF.

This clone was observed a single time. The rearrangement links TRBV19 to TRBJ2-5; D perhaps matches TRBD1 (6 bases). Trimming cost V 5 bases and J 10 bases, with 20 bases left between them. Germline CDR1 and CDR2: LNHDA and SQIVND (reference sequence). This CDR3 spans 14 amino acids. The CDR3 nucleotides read TGTGCCAGTAGTCCCCGGGACAAGGGCCCTTACCAGTACTTC. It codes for CASSPRDKGPYQYF.

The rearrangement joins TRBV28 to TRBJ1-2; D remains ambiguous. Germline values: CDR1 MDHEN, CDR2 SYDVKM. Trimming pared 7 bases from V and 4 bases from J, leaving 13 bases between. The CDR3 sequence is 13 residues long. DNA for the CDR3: TGTGCCAGCATGTCAGGAGGGCCCTATGGCTACACCTTC. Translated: CASMSGGPYGYTF.

As DNA, the CDR3 is TGCGCCAGCAGCTTGGACGCAGGGACTGGGGCCAACGTCCTGACTTTC. Translating gives CASSLDAGTGANVLTF. The chain is built from TRBV5-1 and TRBJ2-6; D is possibly TRBD1 (5 bases). Germline loops: CDR1 SGHRS, CDR2 YFSETQ. The CDR3 has 16 amino acids. Trimming cost V 0 bases and J 2 bases, with 9 bases left between them.

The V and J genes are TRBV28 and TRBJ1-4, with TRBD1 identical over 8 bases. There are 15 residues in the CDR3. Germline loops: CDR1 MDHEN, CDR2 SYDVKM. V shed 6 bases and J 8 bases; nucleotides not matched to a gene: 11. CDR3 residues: CASSEPLTGAEKLFF. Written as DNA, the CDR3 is TGTGCCAGCAGCGAACCTTTGACAGGGGCCGAAAAACTGTTTTTT.

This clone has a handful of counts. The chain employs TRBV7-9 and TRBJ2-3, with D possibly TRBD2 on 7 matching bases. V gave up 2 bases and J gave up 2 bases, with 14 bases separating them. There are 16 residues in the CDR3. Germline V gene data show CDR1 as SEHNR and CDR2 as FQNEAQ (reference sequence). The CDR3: CASSLFGAGATDTQYF. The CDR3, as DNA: TGTGCCAGCAGCTTATTTGGGGCGGGGGCCACAGATACGCAGTATTTT.

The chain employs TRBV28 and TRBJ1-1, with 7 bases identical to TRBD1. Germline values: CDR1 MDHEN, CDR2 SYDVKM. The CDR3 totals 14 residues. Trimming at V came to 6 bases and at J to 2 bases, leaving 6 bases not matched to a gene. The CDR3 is CASRPTGANTEAFF. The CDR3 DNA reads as TGTGCCAGCAGACCCACAGGGGCTAACACTGAAGCTTTCTTT.

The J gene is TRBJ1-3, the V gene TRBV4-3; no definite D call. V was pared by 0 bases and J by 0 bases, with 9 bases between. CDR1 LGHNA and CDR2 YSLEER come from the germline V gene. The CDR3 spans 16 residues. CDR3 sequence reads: CASSQDPETSGNTIYF. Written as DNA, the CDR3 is TGCGCCAGCAGCCAAGATCCGGAGACCTCTGGAAACACCATATATTTT.